This TCR beta chain was sequenced during a study of T cells in Graves' hyperthyroidism and ophthalmopathy. Study context: Peripheral blood sampling occurred at initial diagnosis, before any treatment. General observations from the study: In validation, the model predicted ophthalmopathy. These predictions came a median roughly 6 months before onset.

Amplified TCR beta CDR3 regions derived from RNA transcripts. Using the HTBI primer set, a first-round RT-PCR was run on the TCR CDR3. Using its own MiXCR run on the multiplex PCR reads, TCRdb lists one record per CDR3 protein. The data show approximately 330,000 distinct CDR3 sequences, approximately 18% seen once. This CDR3 has 16 amino acids. Germline CDR1 and CDR2: KGHSH and LQKENI. V lost 2 bases and J 0 bases, leaving 11 bases between the germline ends. To note about this clonotype: Antigen: not known.

The chain couples TRBV18 to TRBJ1-3; no clear D. This clonotype was sampled from a woman aged 45-60 years with Graves' hyperthyroidism. Sequencing was carried out using blood. The CDR3 region is CASSPFEGSSGNTIYF. Written as DNA, the CDR3 is TGTGCCAGCTCACCATTTGAAGGAAGCTCTGGAAACACCATATATTTT.